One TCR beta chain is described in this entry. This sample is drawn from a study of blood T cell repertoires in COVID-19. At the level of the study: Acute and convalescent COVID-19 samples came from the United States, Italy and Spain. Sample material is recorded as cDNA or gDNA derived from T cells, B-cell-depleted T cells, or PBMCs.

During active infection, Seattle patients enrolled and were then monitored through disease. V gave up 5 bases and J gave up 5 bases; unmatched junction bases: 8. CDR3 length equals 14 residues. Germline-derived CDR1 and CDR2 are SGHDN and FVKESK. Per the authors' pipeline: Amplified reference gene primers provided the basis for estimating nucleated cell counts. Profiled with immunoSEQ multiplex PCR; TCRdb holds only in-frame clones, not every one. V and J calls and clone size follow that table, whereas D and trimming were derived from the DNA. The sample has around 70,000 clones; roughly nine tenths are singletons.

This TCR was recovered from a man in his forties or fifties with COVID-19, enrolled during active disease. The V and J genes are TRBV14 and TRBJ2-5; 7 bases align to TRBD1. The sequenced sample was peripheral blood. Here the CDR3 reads CASSDREYGETQYF. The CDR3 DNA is TGTGCCAGCAGCGACAGGGAGTATGGGGAGACCCAGTACTTC.